This T cell receptor beta chain is from a study of blood T cell repertoires in COVID-19. In the study overall: COVID-19 samples from acute and convalescent phases originated in the United States, Italy and Spain. PBMCs, B-cell-depleted T cells, or T cells provided the cDNA or gDNA that made up the material.

Seattle-derived patients entered the study during active infection and were followed longitudinally. Original handling: Reference gene primer amplification yielded estimated nucleated cell counts. The assay was immunoSEQ multiplex PCR, and TCRdb's table has in-frame clones only and misses some. D and trimming come from the DNA, and the V and J calls and clone size come from that table. The sample consists of about 220,000 clones, roughly 85% of them appearing once. Germline V gene data show CDR1 as LGHNT and CDR2 as FRNRAP. The CDR3 covers 11 residues. The V and J ends lost 5 bases and 2 bases respectively, with 2 bases between them.

The rearrangement links TRBV12-5 to TRBJ2-3, with D unclear. What was sequenced was peripheral blood. The receptor comes from a woman in her 70s with COVID-19, enrolled during active disease. CDR3 loop: CASGHTDTQYF. The CDR3 bases are TGTGCTAGTGGTCACACAGATACGCAGTATTTT.